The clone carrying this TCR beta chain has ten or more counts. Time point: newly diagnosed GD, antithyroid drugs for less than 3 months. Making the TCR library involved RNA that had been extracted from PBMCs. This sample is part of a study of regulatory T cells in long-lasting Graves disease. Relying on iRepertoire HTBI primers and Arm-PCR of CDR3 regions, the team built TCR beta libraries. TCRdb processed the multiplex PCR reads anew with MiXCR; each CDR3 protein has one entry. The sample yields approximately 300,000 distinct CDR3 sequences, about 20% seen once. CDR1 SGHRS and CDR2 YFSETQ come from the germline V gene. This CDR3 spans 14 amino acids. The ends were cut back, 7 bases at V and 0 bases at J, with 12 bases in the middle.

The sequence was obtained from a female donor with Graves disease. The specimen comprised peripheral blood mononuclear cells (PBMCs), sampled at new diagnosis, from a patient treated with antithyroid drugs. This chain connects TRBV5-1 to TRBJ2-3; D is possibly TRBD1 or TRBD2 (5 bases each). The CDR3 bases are TGCGCCAGCGGCTCGGGGCGTAGCACAGATACGCAGTATTTT. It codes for CASGSGRSTDTQYF.